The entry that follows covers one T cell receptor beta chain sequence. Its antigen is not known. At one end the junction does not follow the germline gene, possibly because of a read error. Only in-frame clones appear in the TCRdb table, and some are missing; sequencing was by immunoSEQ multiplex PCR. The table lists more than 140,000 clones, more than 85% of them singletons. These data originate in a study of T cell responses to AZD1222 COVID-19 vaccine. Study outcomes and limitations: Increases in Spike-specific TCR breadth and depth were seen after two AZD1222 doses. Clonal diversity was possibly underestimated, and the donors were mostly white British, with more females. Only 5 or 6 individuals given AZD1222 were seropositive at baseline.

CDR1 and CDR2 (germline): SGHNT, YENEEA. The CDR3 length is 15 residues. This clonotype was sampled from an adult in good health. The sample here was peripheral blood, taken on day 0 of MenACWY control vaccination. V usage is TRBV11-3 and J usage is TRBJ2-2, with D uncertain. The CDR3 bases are TGTGCCAGCAGCCTAGAGGCTACGTACACCGGGGAGCTGTTTTTT. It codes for CASSLEATYTGELFF.